This record covers a single TCR beta chain. As yet, its antigen is unknown. A much more abundant neighbour one base away suggests this may be a read error. The CDR3 consists of 14 residues. Germline V gene lookup returns CDR1 SGHRS and CDR2 YFSETQ. The data originate from a study of regulatory T cells in long-lasting Graves disease. Study-level findings and limits: When disease was persistent, TRBV28, TRBJ1-2 and TRBJ2-5 were the favored segments. Newly diagnosed Graves' patients exceeded persistent ones in TCR diversity.

Time point specified: persistent/refractory GD, antithyroid drugs over 5 years with positive TRAb. From PBMCs, RNA was extracted and then used to make the TCR library. The peripheral blood volume drawn was 8 to 9.5 milliliters, and it was collected into EDTA tubes. The authors built TCR beta libraries using iRepertoire HTBI primers and Arm-PCR of CDR3 regions. TCRdb fed the multiplex PCR reads into MiXCR, producing one record per CDR3 protein. This table holds roughly 360,000 distinct CDR3 sequences, 23% found once. Sequencing was performed on peripheral blood mononuclear cells (PBMCs), taken when the disease was refractory, from a patient treated with antithyroid drugs. The rearrangement uses TRBV5-1 and TRBJ1-2; no clear D. The TCR sequence derives from a woman aged 40-49 years with Graves disease. CDR3 residues: CTSSLADGKYGYTF. In DNA form, the CDR3 reads TGCACCAGCAGCTTGGCGGACGGGAAGTATGGCTACACCTTC. Full variable domain (outside the CDR3, taken from reference TRBV5-1 and TRBJ1-2): KAGVTQTPRYLIKTRGQQVTLSCSPISGHRSVSWYQQTPGQGLQFLFEYFSETQRNKGNFPGRFSGRQFSNSRSEMNVSTLELGDSALYLCTSSLADGKYGYTFGSGTRLTVV.